The next 3 T cell receptor beta chains were all read from a single sample in a study of blood T cell repertoires in COVID-19. Only in-frame clones appear in the TCRdb table, and some are missing; sequencing was by immunoSEQ multiplex PCR. The sample shows roughly 120,000 clones, 70% to 90% of them seen only once. Sequencing used peripheral blood. All receptors come from a woman between 45 and 60 years old with acute or convalescent COVID-19.

V usage is TRBV9 and J usage is TRBJ1-1; D may be TRBD1 (5 bases). V was clipped by 3 bases and J by 1 base, with 10 bases between them. Germline CDR1 and CDR2: SGDLS and YYNGEE. The CDR3 spans 14 residues. This chain's CDR3 is CASSARDRNTEAFF. DNA of the CDR3: TGTGCCAGCAGCGCTCGCGACAGGAACACTGAAGCTTTCTTT. The full variable domain, rest sourced from reference TRBV9 and TRBJ1-1, is DSGVTQTPKHLITATGQRVTLRCSPRSGDLSVYWYQQSLDQGLQFLIQYYNGEERAKGNILERFSAQQFPDLHSELNLSSLELGDSALYFCASSARDRNTEAFFGQGTRLTVV.

This chain connects TRBV7-9 to TRBJ1-1, with D tentatively TRBD1 (5 bases). The length of the CDR3 is 15 residues. The germline gives CDR1 SEHNR, CDR2 FQNEAQ (reference sequence). Trimming took 1 base from V and 6 from J, leaving 15 bases between them. The CDR3 DNA reads TGTGCCAGCAGCTTAGAGGCGGCAGGGATCCCTGAAGCTTTCTTT. It encodes CASSLEAAGIPEAFF.

CDR3 bases: TGTGCCAGCAGTGAGCCACAGGGGACGGAGACCCAGTACTTC. Translating it yields CASSEPQGTETQYF. The V and J genes are TRBV2 and TRBJ2-5; 7 nucleotides line up with TRBD1. The CDR3 consists of 14 residues. Germline CDR1 is SNHLY and CDR2 is FYNNEI. The V segment lost 3 bases and the J segment 5 bases; nucleotides outside the gene matches: 6.